The rows below give T cell receptor beta chains drawn from one sample of a study of shared clonotypes between healthy human individuals. Clones were sequenced by immunoSEQ multiplex PCR, and TCRdb holds only the in-frame ones, with some missing. The table has around 700,000 clones, around 90% seen once. The material sequenced was naive CD8+ T cells sorted from blood. The receptors were sampled from a man between 25 and 39 years old in good health. Each CDR3 is given with its conserved first and last residue. A D gene is named only where the DNA matches it firmly. Only some rows state a clone size, as once, few, many or a class for expanded clones.

J gene: TRBJ2-1; V gene: TRBV29-1; clone size: -; D gene: -; CDR3 protein: CSVVNRDWPNNEQFF; CDR3 DNA: TGCAGCGTTGTAAACCGGGACTGGCCGAACAATGAGCAGTTCTTC
J gene: TRBJ2-1; V gene: TRBV28; clone size: -; D gene: TRBD2; CDR3 protein: CASSLVGSGRAYNEQFF; CDR3 DNA: TGTGCCAGCAGTTTGGTAGGTAGCGGGAGGGCCTACAATGAGCAGTTCTTC
J gene: TRBJ2-3; V gene: TRBV9; clone size: once; D gene: TRBD2; CDR3 protein: CASSVGLAGGLTDTQYF; CDR3 DNA: TGTGCCAGCAGCGTTGGACTAGCGGGAGGGCTCACAGATACGCAGTATTTT
J gene: TRBJ2-5; V gene: TRBV7-2; clone size: -; D gene: TRBD2; CDR3 protein: CASSLGVSGGLQETQYF; CDR3 DNA: TGTGCCAGCAGCTTAGGGGTCTCGGGAGGGCTACAAGAGACCCAGTACTTC
J gene: TRBJ2-1; V gene: TRBV28; clone size: -; D gene: -; CDR3 protein: CASSLYPGSSYNEQFF; CDR3 DNA: TGTGCCAGCAGTTTATATCCCGGAAGCTCCTACAATGAGCAGTTCTTC
J gene: TRBJ2-3; V gene: TRBV28; clone size: -; D gene: TRBD1; CDR3 protein: CASIPLTGDTQYF; CDR3 DNA: TGTGCCAGCATTCCCTTGACAGGGGATACGCAGTATTTT
J gene: TRBJ2-3; V gene: TRBV5-1; clone size: -; D gene: -; CDR3 protein: CASSSTLLGQAREPDPDTQYF; CDR3 DNA: TGCGCCAGCAGCTCCACCCTCCTCGGACAGGCGCGGGAACCAGACCCAGATACGCAGTATTTT
J gene: TRBJ2-5; V gene: TRBV28; clone size: -; D gene: -; CDR3 protein: CASSLWEEGSYQETQYF; CDR3 DNA: TGTGCCAGCAGTTTATGGGAGGAGGGCAGCTACCAAGAGACCCAGTACTTC
J gene: TRBJ2-7; V gene: TRBV6-7; clone size: -; D gene: -; CDR3 protein: CASLATQFFTYEQYF; CDR3 DNA: TGTGCCAGCTTGGCAACTCAGTTTTTCACCTACGAGCAGTACTTC
J gene: TRBJ1-1; V gene: TRBV2; clone size: -; D gene: -; CDR3 protein: CASSELVGGRKTEAFF; CDR3 DNA: TGTGCCAGCAGTGAATTAGTCGGTGGGAGGAAAACTGAAGCTTTCTTT
J gene: TRBJ2-3; V gene: TRBV27; clone size: -; D gene: TRBD2; CDR3 protein: CASSLFLAGGLGTDTQYF; CDR3 DNA: TGTGCCAGCAGTTTATTCCTAGCGGGAGGGTTGGGCACAGATACGCAGTATTTT
J gene: TRBJ2-7; V gene: TRBV19; clone size: -; D gene: TRBD2; CDR3 protein: CASRPTSGAKYEQYF; CDR3 DNA: TGTGCCAGTAGGCCAACTAGCGGAGCCAAGTACGAGCAGTACTTC
J gene: TRBJ2-1; V gene: TRBV7-8; clone size: -; D gene: -; CDR3 protein: CASSLGPDRNEQFF; CDR3 DNA: TGTGCCAGCAGCTTAGGCCCCGACAGAAATGAGCAGTTCTTC
J gene: TRBJ2-4; V gene: TRBV15; clone size: -; D gene: -; CDR3 protein: CATSNPGSWDIQYF; CDR3 DNA: TGTGCCACCAGCAACCCAGGGTCATGGGACATTCAGTACTTC
J gene: TRBJ1-2; V gene: TRBV4-1; clone size: -; D gene: -; CDR3 protein: CASSLDPLNYGYTF; CDR3 DNA: TGCGCCAGCAGCCTGGACCCCCTTAACTATGGCTACACCTTC
J gene: TRBJ2-1; V gene: TRBV7-6; clone size: -; D gene: TRBD2; CDR3 protein: CASSARAGVVNEQFF; CDR3 DNA: TGTGCCAGCAGCGCGAGAGCGGGAGTGGTCAATGAGCAGTTCTTC
J gene: TRBJ2-1; V gene: TRBV6-4; clone size: -; D gene: -; CDR3 protein: CASSDESHNEQFF; CDR3 DNA: TGTGCCAGCAGTGACGAGTCCCACAATGAGCAGTTCTTC
J gene: TRBJ1-1; V gene: TRBV7-9; clone size: -; D gene: -; CDR3 protein: CASSLGGPVGGDTEAFF; CDR3 DNA: TGTGCCAGCAGCTTAGGCGGCCCGGTAGGGGGGGACACTGAAGCTTTCTTT
J gene: TRBJ2-7; V gene: TRBV4-1; clone size: once; D gene: -; CDR3 protein: CASSQEEEADMTYEQYF; CDR3 DNA: TGCGCCAGCAGCCAAGAAGAGGAGGCTGATATGACCTACGAGCAGTACTTC
J gene: TRBJ2-2; V gene: TRBV9; clone size: -; D gene: -; CDR3 protein: CASRRGTGELFF; CDR3 DNA: TGTGCCAGCAGGAGGGGAACCGGGGAGCTGTTTTTT
J gene: TRBJ1-1; V gene: TRBV28; clone size: -; D gene: TRBD1; CDR3 protein: CASSFRTGMFTEAFF; CDR3 DNA: TGTGCCAGCAGTTTCAGGACAGGGATGTTCACTGAAGCTTTCTTT
J gene: TRBJ1-2; V gene: TRBV4-1; clone size: -; D gene: -; CDR3 protein: CASSQDWTANYGYTF; CDR3 DNA: TGCGCCAGCAGCCAAGATTGGACAGCCAACTATGGCTACACCTTC
J gene: TRBJ2-2; V gene: TRBV19; clone size: -; D gene: -; CDR3 protein: CASSVGGELFF; CDR3 DNA: TGTGCCAGTAGTGTCGGCGGGGAGCTGTTTTTT
J gene: TRBJ1-1; V gene: TRBV7-2; clone size: -; D gene: -; CDR3 protein: CASSVSGYTEAFF; CDR3 DNA: TGTGCCAGCAGCGTTTCAGGTTACACTGAAGCTTTCTTT
J gene: TRBJ2-1; V gene: TRBV11-2; clone size: -; D gene: -; CDR3 protein: CASTYRERPNEQFF; CDR3 DNA: TGTGCCAGCACCTATAGGGAGCGCCCCAATGAGCAGTTCTTC
J gene: TRBJ1-2; V gene: TRBV23-1; clone size: -; D gene: -; CDR3 protein: CASPHRFLGYTF; CDR3 DNA: TGCGCCAGCCCACACAGGTTTTTAGGCTACACCTTC
J gene: TRBJ2-3; V gene: TRBV27; clone size: -; D gene: TRBD1; CDR3 protein: CASSSLPPGQGVDTQYF; CDR3 DNA: TGTGCCAGCAGTTCACTACCTCCGGGACAGGGGGTAGATACGCAGTATTTT
J gene: TRBJ1-1; V gene: TRBV27; clone size: -; D gene: -; CDR3 protein: CAIYRTDLNTEAFF; CDR3 DNA: TGTGCCATCTACCGGACGGACCTGAACACTGAAGCTTTCTTT
J gene: TRBJ2-2; V gene: TRBV14; clone size: few; D gene: TRBD2; CDR3 protein: CASSQGLAGHTGELFF; CDR3 DNA: TGTGCCAGCAGCCAAGGCCTAGCGGGACACACCGGGGAGCTGTTTTTT
J gene: TRBJ2-7; V gene: TRBV6-5; clone size: -; D gene: -; CDR3 protein: CASSIFNRGEQYF; CDR3 DNA: TGTGCCAGCAGTATCTTCAATAGGGGCGAGCAGTACTTC
J gene: TRBJ2-3; V gene: TRBV11-3; clone size: -; D gene: -; CDR3 protein: CASSPGSSTDTQYF; CDR3 DNA: TGTGCCAGCAGCCCAGGGTCTAGCACAGATACGCAGTATTTT
J gene: TRBJ2-1; V gene: TRBV27; clone size: -; D gene: -; CDR3 protein: CASSLFSYNEQFF; CDR3 DNA: TGTGCCAGCAGTTTATTCTCGTACAATGAGCAGTTCTTC
J gene: TRBJ1-1; V gene: TRBV27; clone size: -; D gene: TRBD1; CDR3 protein: CASSPRDRGKNTEAFF; CDR3 DNA: TGTGCCAGCAGTCCGCGGGACAGGGGAAAGAACACTGAAGCTTTCTTT
J gene: TRBJ1-5; V gene: TRBV15; clone size: -; D gene: -; CDR3 protein: CATSPSRGNQPQHF; CDR3 DNA: TGTGCCACCAGCCCGTCGCGGGGCAATCAGCCCCAGCATTTT
J gene: TRBJ1-3; V gene: TRBV29-1; clone size: -; D gene: -; CDR3 protein: CSVEDGGGNTIYF; CDR3 DNA: TGCAGCGTTGAAGATGGGGGAGGAAACACCATATATTTT
J gene: TRBJ1-2; V gene: TRBV27; clone size: -; D gene: -; CDR3 protein: CASSLSPGQWGYTF; CDR3 DNA: TGTGCCAGCAGTTTATCGCCAGGGCAGTGGGGCTACACCTTC
J gene: TRBJ2-7; V gene: TRBV29-1; clone size: -; D gene: -; CDR3 protein: CSVQDTAYEQYF; CDR3 DNA: TGCAGCGTTCAGGACACAGCCTACGAGCAGTACTTC
J gene: TRBJ2-2; V gene: TRBV28; clone size: once; D gene: TRBD1; CDR3 protein: CASSLTGQGVSGELFF; CDR3 DNA: TGTGCCAGCAGTTTAACCGGACAGGGAGTTTCCGGGGAGCTGTTTTTT
J gene: TRBJ2-7; V gene: TRBV5-5; clone size: -; D gene: TRBD1; CDR3 protein: CASSWPADRENYEQYF; CDR3 DNA: TGTGCCAGCAGCTGGCCTGCAGACAGGGAAAACTACGAGCAGTACTTC
J gene: TRBJ2-1; V gene: TRBV5-1; clone size: once; D gene: -; CDR3 protein: CASSLNPGEQFF; CDR3 DNA: TGCGCCAGCAGCCTTAATCCGGGGGAGCAGTTCTTC
J gene: TRBJ2-3; V gene: TRBV7-3; clone size: -; D gene: -; CDR3 protein: CASSLTSFVSGVSDTQYF; CDR3 DNA: TGTGCCAGCAGCTTAACAAGTTTCGTTTCGGGAGTTTCAGATACGCAGTATTTT
J gene: TRBJ2-1; V gene: TRBV9; clone size: -; D gene: -; CDR3 protein: CASSVGIYNEQFF; CDR3 DNA: TGTGCCAGCAGCGTAGGAATCTACAATGAGCAGTTCTTC
J gene: TRBJ1-5; V gene: TRBV23-1; clone size: -; D gene: -; CDR3 protein: CASTAEPNQPQHF; CDR3 DNA: TGCGCCAGCACGGCAGAGCCCAATCAGCCCCAGCATTTT
J gene: TRBJ2-1; V gene: TRBV6-5; clone size: many; D gene: -; CDR3 protein: CASSTVGYEQFF; CDR3 DNA: TGTGCCAGCAGTACCGTGGGTTATGAGCAGTTCTTC
J gene: TRBJ2-7; V gene: TRBV7-9; clone size: -; D gene: -; CDR3 protein: CASSRRDSYEQYF; CDR3 DNA: TGTGCCAGCAGCCGGCGGGACTCCTACGAGCAGTACTTC
J gene: TRBJ2-1; V gene: TRBV7-9; clone size: -; D gene: -; CDR3 protein: CASSSNLQGSSYNEQFF; CDR3 DNA: TGTGCCAGCAGCTCGAACTTACAGGGCTCATCCTACAATGAGCAGTTCTTC
J gene: TRBJ1-1; V gene: TRBV5-8; clone size: -; D gene: -; CDR3 protein: CASSFIVSGKTEAFF; CDR3 DNA: TGTGCCAGCAGCTTTATTGTTTCAGGAAAGACTGAAGCTTTCTTT
J gene: TRBJ1-5; V gene: TRBV28; clone size: -; D gene: -; CDR3 protein: CATYREDNQPQHF; CDR3 DNA: TGTGCCACATACCGGGAAGACAATCAGCCCCAGCATTTT
J gene: TRBJ2-5; V gene: TRBV9; clone size: -; D gene: TRBD2; CDR3 protein: CASSVGLAGWGETQYF; CDR3 DNA: TGTGCCAGCAGCGTGGGACTAGCGGGTTGGGGAGAGACCCAGTACTTC
J gene: TRBJ2-3; V gene: TRBV14; clone size: -; D gene: -; CDR3 protein: CASSRAPLSADTQYF; CDR3 DNA: TGTGCCAGCAGCAGGGCCCCGTTGTCGGCAGATACGCAGTATTTT
J gene: TRBJ2-7; V gene: TRBV7-2; clone size: -; D gene: TRBD1; CDR3 protein: CASSSSLDRGQHSYEQYF; CDR3 DNA: TGTGCCAGCAGCTCCTCCCTGGACAGGGGGCAACACTCCTACGAGCAGTACTTC
J gene: TRBJ2-1; V gene: TRBV18; clone size: -; D gene: -; CDR3 protein: CASSPLPYNEQFF; CDR3 DNA: TGTGCCAGCTCACCACTGCCTTACAATGAGCAGTTCTTC
J gene: TRBJ1-2; V gene: TRBV4-1; clone size: -; D gene: -; CDR3 protein: CASSQAVSGPGYTF; CDR3 DNA: TGCGCCAGCAGCCAAGCCGTCTCCGGGCCCGGCTACACCTTC
J gene: TRBJ2-7; V gene: TRBV4-1; clone size: -; D gene: -; CDR3 protein: CASSQEGSPTYEQYF; CDR3 DNA: TGCGCCAGCAGCCAAGAGGGGTCCCCTACCTACGAGCAGTACTTC
J gene: TRBJ2-1; V gene: TRBV15; clone size: -; D gene: TRBD2; CDR3 protein: CATSRGTSGRKHWSSYNEQFF; CDR3 DNA: TGTGCCACCAGCAGAGGTACTAGCGGGAGGAAACATTGGAGCTCCTACAATGAGCAGTTCTTC
J gene: TRBJ2-3; V gene: TRBV7-9; clone size: -; D gene: -; CDR3 protein: CASSQTADTQYF; CDR3 DNA: TGTGCCAGCAGCCAAACTGCTGATACGCAGTATTTT
J gene: TRBJ2-3; V gene: TRBV6-5; clone size: -; D gene: -; CDR3 protein: CASSYSGLGDTQYF; CDR3 DNA: TGTGCCAGCAGCTATTCGGGGCTAGGAGATACGCAGTATTTT
J gene: TRBJ1-2; V gene: TRBV15; clone size: -; D gene: -; CDR3 protein: CATSSIRQDGYTF; CDR3 DNA: TGTGCCACCAGCAGCATTCGACAGGACGGCTACACCTTC
J gene: TRBJ2-1; V gene: TRBV27; clone size: -; D gene: -; CDR3 protein: CASSYTTDYSYNEQFF; CDR3 DNA: TGTGCCAGCAGTTATACGACAGACTACTCCTACAATGAGCAGTTCTTC